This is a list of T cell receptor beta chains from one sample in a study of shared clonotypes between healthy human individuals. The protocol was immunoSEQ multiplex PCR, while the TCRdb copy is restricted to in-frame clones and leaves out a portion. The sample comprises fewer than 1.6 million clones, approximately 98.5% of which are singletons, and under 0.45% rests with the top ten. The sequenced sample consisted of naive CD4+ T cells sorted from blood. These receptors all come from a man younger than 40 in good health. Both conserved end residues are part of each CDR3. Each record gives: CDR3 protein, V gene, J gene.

CASSLARGDTQYF	TRBV5-1	TRBJ2-3
CASQMTGNYNEQFF	TRBV27	TRBJ2-1
CASSILGSVYGYTF	TRBV19	TRBJ1-2
CASSDSGRETQYF	TRBV10-1	TRBJ2-5
CASSPRQGGTYEQYF	TRBV5-1	TRBJ2-7
CASSLPGQGMLAGELFF	TRBV5-4	TRBJ2-2
CASSEGQNTEAFF	TRBV5-1	TRBJ1-1
CASSAGRGGDGNHEQFF	TRBV9	TRBJ2-1
CASSRIPGLDSDTQYF	TRBV5-5	TRBJ2-3
CASSVAPNREGGDRYEQYF	TRBV9	TRBJ2-7
CASGRGSYEQYF	TRBV2	TRBJ2-7
CATSNSNEKLFF	TRBV15	TRBJ1-4
CASSLPPIPQHF	TRBV28	TRBJ1-5
CASSLERWLADNEQFF	TRBV5-1	TRBJ2-1
CASSLLSTVANTGELFF	TRBV7-6	TRBJ2-2
CASSIVPAKGVQYF	TRBV19	TRBJ2-4
CASSPLSSSGEQFF	TRBV18	TRBJ2-1
CAISESYEQFF	TRBV10-3	TRBJ2-1
CASSVTGFNYGYTF	TRBV27	TRBJ1-2
CASSFTSRGPNEQFF	TRBV7-9	TRBJ2-1
CASSPDRVAGELFF	TRBV4-1	TRBJ2-2
CASSLGQNTGELFF	TRBV7-7	TRBJ2-2
CASSLVPNAGELFF	TRBV5-1	TRBJ2-2
CASSLLPGSDTQYF	TRBV5-1	TRBJ2-3
CASSVLAGGFDTQYF	TRBV9	TRBJ2-3
CASRVSRNQPQHF	TRBV18	TRBJ1-5
CASRLFKESGRGCYEQYF	TRBV12-2	TRBJ2-7
CASGTGGRFGELFF	TRBV28	TRBJ2-2
CASRENRGLGEKLFF	TRBV28	TRBJ1-4
CASSPLGRGYMNTEAFF	TRBV18	TRBJ1-1
CASSLDASGSTQQYF	TRBV7-6	TRBJ2-7
CASSLGQRQFF	TRBV9	TRBJ2-1
CASSTGGSYEQYF	TRBV5-5	TRBJ2-7
CAAPRGLQAGYTF	TRBV30	TRBJ1-2
CASSVGGGRTQYF	TRBV9	TRBJ2-5